This T cell receptor beta chain was recorded in a study of CD8 T cells in Susac syndrome. The RNA input was roughly 0.5 to 1 ug, and it was reverse transcribed with random hexamers. Via MiXCR, TCRdb re-called the immunoSEQ multiplex PCR reads, giving one row per CDR3 protein. This sample carries more than 200,000 distinct CDR3 sequences, 80% to 95% of them seen once, and the ten largest clones take about 0.15%. This CDR3 is built from 16 residues. The germline V gene has CDR1 SGDLS and CDR2 YYNGEE. V gave up 4 bases and J gave up 2 bases; unmatched junction bases: 9. Sequenced: CD8+ T cells from PBMCs. The rearrangement uses TRBV9 and TRBJ2-3, with 8 bases identical to TRBD1. The clonotype comes from a human donor with multiple sclerosis. This CDR3 reads CASSHNRQGNTDTQYF. The DNA of the CDR3 is TGTGCCAGCAGCCACAATCGACAGGGGAACACAGATACGCAGTATTTT.